A selection of T cell receptor beta chains follows, all from one sample in a study of cytomegalovirus exposure and HLA in healthy donors. Measured with immunoSEQ multiplex PCR; TCRdb has only the in-frame clones, and not every one. This table has approximately 97,000 clones, roughly 76% appearing once. Specimen: PBMCs. Source of these receptors: a man in his forties in good health and CMV-seronegative. Each CDR3 is given with its conserved first and last residue.

j_gene: TRBJ2-3; v_gene: TRBV2; CDR3aa: CASYRDNTDTQYF
j_gene: TRBJ2-1; v_gene: TRBV6-5; CDR3aa: CASSFAGGIYNEQFF
j_gene: TRBJ1-3; v_gene: TRBV2; CDR3aa: CASRRQDTPGGFGNTIYF
j_gene: TRBJ2-5; v_gene: TRBV15; CDR3aa: CATSRDYGGAVTQYF
j_gene: TRBJ2-3; v_gene: TRBV5-6; CDR3aa: CASSFYAGTQYF
j_gene: TRBJ1-1; v_gene: TRBV19; CDR3aa: CASSITGYDTEAFF
j_gene: TRBJ1-1; v_gene: TRBV2; CDR3aa: CASSPPLGTGGLPNTEAFF
j_gene: TRBJ1-6; v_gene: TRBV2; CDR3aa: CASSEWAFNSPLHF
j_gene: TRBJ2-7; v_gene: TRBV19; CDR3aa: CASSTGTGQSYEQYF
j_gene: TRBJ1-2; v_gene: TRBV5-6; CDR3aa: CASWAGGAAGYTF
j_gene: TRBJ1-5; v_gene: TRBV6-1; CDR3aa: CASSVGGTRGQPQHF
j_gene: TRBJ2-5; v_gene: TRBV9; CDR3aa: CASSVNRGREETQYF
j_gene: TRBJ1-5; v_gene: TRBV4-3; CDR3aa: CASSQTDRDQPQHF
j_gene: TRBJ1-4; v_gene: TRBV6-5; CDR3aa: CASSYGGAEKLFF
j_gene: TRBJ1-1; v_gene: TRBV29-1; CDR3aa: CSVGAGGGTEAFF
j_gene: TRBJ2-5; v_gene: TRBV5-1; CDR3aa: CASSYNSGGLETQYF
j_gene: TRBJ2-7; v_gene: TRBV7-9; CDR3aa: CASRDGTGGVGRSYEQYF
j_gene: TRBJ1-1; v_gene: TRBV5-1; CDR3aa: CASSLEQDYTEAFF
j_gene: TRBJ2-7; v_gene: TRBV5-6; CDR3aa: CASSLYSYEQYF
j_gene: TRBJ2-3; v_gene: TRBV7-9; CDR3aa: CASSFHGGTDTQYF
j_gene: TRBJ1-2; v_gene: TRBV5-6; CDR3aa: CASSLRGNYGYTF
j_gene: TRBJ2-3; v_gene: TRBV30; CDR3aa: CAWSVTDFAADSDTDTQYF
j_gene: TRBJ1-1; v_gene: TRBV6-5; CDR3aa: CASSNGGDTEAFF
j_gene: TRBJ2-1; v_gene: TRBV15; CDR3aa: CATERDRGGNEQFF
j_gene: TRBJ2-5; v_gene: TRBV29-1; CDR3aa: CSVAGQQETQYF
j_gene: TRBJ2-7; v_gene: TRBV15; CDR3aa: CATSRQGLGYEQYF
j_gene: TRBJ2-2; v_gene: TRBV28; CDR3aa: CASSLRQTNTGELFF
j_gene: TRBJ1-1; v_gene: TRBV7-8; CDR3aa: CASSLTGSAEAFF
j_gene: TRBJ2-7; v_gene: TRBV5-6; CDR3aa: CASSSSGSYEQYF
j_gene: TRBJ1-2; v_gene: TRBV19; CDR3aa: CASAPPGTGGEDGYTF
j_gene: TRBJ2-7; v_gene: TRBV7-2; CDR3aa: CASSSPRDGRAGTYEQYF
j_gene: TRBJ2-7; v_gene: TRBV30; CDR3aa: CAWSVALAAGQYF
j_gene: TRBJ1-2; v_gene: TRBV28; CDR3aa: CASSARRQGYGYTF
j_gene: TRBJ1-1; v_gene: TRBV5-6; CDR3aa: CASSFGGGRDTEAFF
j_gene: TRBJ2-3; v_gene: TRBV4-1; CDR3aa: CASSPILGTPGTSTDTQYF
j_gene: TRBJ2-7; v_gene: TRBV4-2; CDR3aa: CASSQVGGGITYEQYF
j_gene: TRBJ1-1; v_gene: TRBV9; CDR3aa: CASSATGSTEAFF
j_gene: TRBJ1-2; v_gene: TRBV6-6; CDR3aa: CASSYSGQGAIGYTF
j_gene: TRBJ2-3; v_gene: TRBV27; CDR3aa: CASSFYPLAVSTDTQYF
j_gene: TRBJ1-1; v_gene: TRBV11-2; CDR3aa: CASSPDRVQGATFF
j_gene: TRBJ2-1; v_gene: TRBV9; CDR3aa: CASSVAGIEQFF
j_gene: TRBJ1-5; v_gene: TRBV7-2; CDR3aa: CASSVTSYRPQHF
j_gene: TRBJ1-3; v_gene: TRBV7-6; CDR3aa: CASSLQGVSGNTIYF
j_gene: TRBJ2-7; v_gene: TRBV6-5; CDR3aa: CASSSGGEQYF
j_gene: TRBJ1-5; v_gene: TRBV7-9; CDR3aa: CASSRTSNQPQHF
j_gene: TRBJ2-1; v_gene: TRBV2; CDR3aa: CASSASIVHEQFF
j_gene: TRBJ2-3; v_gene: TRBV7-6; CDR3aa: CASSLEAGGSDTQYF
j_gene: TRBJ2-7; v_gene: TRBV5-1; CDR3aa: CASSFTGGTYEQYF
j_gene: TRBJ2-7; v_gene: TRBV7-8; CDR3aa: CASSLAGGLKYF
j_gene: TRBJ1-1; v_gene: TRBV7-3; CDR3aa: CASSAAGFNTEAFF
j_gene: TRBJ2-2; v_gene: TRBV9; CDR3aa: CASSPETGGTGELFF
j_gene: TRBJ1-1; v_gene: TRBV2; CDR3aa: CASRDSPNTEAFF
j_gene: TRBJ2-7; v_gene: TRBV27; CDR3aa: CASSLEARRHEQYF
j_gene: TRBJ2-7; v_gene: TRBV7-2; CDR3aa: CASRREWSGAYEQYF